The clone carrying this TCR beta chain was counted a few times. The antigen is undetermined. The authors ran a second PCR of roughly 6 to 12 cycles using a sample-barcoded 5' primer and a J-beta primer mix. Per-sample output comprised a minimum of 3 million paired-end reads containing CDR3. TCRdb recomputed calls from the 5' RACE reads with MiXCR, one row per CDR3 protein. The repertoire consists of roughly 1,100,000 distinct CDR3 sequences, with approximately 25% occurring once and the leading ten covering less than 0.85%. This specimen belongs to a study of blood T cells in healthy people across ages. General observations from the study: TCR beta diversity was tightly associated with the proportion of naive T cells.

Investigators took about 10 milliliters of peripheral blood from every donor. Germline V lookup: CDR1 KGHDR, CDR2 SFDVKD. The length of the CDR3 is 14 residues. Trimming stripped 4 bases from V and 4 bases from J, with 12 bases between. The sample was also reused in another study, on T cells of mothers and their children.

The receptor was derived from a girl aged 2 to 9 in good health. The genes are TRBV24-1 and TRBJ1-1; D gene ambiguous. Source material: blood. This chain's CDR3 is CATSDTTRGTEAFF. CDR3 nucleotide sequence: TGTGCCACCAGTGACACGACACGAGGCACTGAAGCTTTCTTT.